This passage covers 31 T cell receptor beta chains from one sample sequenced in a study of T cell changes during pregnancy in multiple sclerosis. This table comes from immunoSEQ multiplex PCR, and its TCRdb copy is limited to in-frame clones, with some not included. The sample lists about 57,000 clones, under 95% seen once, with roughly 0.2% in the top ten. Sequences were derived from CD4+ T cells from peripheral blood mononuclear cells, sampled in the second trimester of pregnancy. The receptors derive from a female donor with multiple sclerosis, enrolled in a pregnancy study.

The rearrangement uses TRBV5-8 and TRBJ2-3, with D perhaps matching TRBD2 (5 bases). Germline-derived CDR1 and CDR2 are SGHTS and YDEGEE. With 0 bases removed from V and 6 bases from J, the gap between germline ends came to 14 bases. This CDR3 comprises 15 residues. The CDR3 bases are TGTGCCAGCAGCTTGGGGCCCCGGGGTGGTGATACGCAGTATTTT. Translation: CASSLGPRGGDTQYF.

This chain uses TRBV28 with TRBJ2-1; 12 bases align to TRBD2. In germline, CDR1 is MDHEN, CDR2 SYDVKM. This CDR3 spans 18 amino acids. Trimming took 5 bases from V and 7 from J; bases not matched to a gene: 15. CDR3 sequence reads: CASSPRLGLAGLGNEQFF. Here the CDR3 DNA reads TGTGCCAGCAGTCCCCGCTTAGGACTAGCGGGGCTTGGAAATGAGCAGTTCTTC.

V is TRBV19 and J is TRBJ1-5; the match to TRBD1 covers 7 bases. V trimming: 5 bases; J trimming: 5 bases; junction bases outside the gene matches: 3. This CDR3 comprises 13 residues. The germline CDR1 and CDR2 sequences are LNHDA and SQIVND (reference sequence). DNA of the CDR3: TGTGCCAGTAGTCGGGACAGAGATCAGCCCCAGCATTTT. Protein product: CASSRDRDQPQHF.

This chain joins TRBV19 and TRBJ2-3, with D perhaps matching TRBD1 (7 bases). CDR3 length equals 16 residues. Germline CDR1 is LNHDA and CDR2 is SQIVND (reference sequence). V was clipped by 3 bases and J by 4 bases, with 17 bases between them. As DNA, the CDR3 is TGTGCCAGTAGTATTGCCAGGGGGGCGGGATCAGATACGCAGTATTTT. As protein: CASSIARGAGSDTQYF.

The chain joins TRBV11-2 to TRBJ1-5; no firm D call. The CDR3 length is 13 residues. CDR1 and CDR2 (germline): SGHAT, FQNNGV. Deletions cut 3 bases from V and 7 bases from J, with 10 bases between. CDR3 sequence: CASSFVRGQPQHF. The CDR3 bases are TGTGCCAGCAGCTTTGTGAGAGGACAGCCCCAGCATTTT.

CDR3 DNA: TGCAGCGTGCAGGGGGCCTACGAGCAGTACTTC. Protein product: CSVQGAYEQYF. The chain is built from TRBV29-1 and TRBJ2-7; 7 positions agree with TRBD1. The length of the CDR3 is 11 residues. Germline trimming cut 6 bases from V and 2 bases from J; bases unmatched to any gene: 1. Germline lookup yields CDR1 SQVTM and CDR2 ANQGSEA.

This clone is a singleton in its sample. The CDR3 DNA sequence: TGTGCCAGCAGTCTCGGGGGAATTATCTACAATGAGCAGTTCTTC. It translates to CASSLGGIIYNEQFF. J is TRBJ2-1 and V is TRBV7-9, with D maybe TRBD2 (6 bases). CDR1 is SEHNR and CDR2 is FQNEAQ in the germline V gene (reference sequence). The V and J ends lost 6 bases and 3 bases respectively, with 15 bases between them. The CDR3 is 15 residues long. Looking up the rest from reference TRBV7-9 and TRBJ2-1 gives the full variable domain: DTGVSQNPRHKITKRGQNVTFRCDPISEHNRLYWYRQTLGQGPEFLTYFQNEAQLEKSRLLSDRFSAERPKGSFSTLEIQRTEQGDSAMYLCASSLGGIIYNEQFFGPGTRLTVL.

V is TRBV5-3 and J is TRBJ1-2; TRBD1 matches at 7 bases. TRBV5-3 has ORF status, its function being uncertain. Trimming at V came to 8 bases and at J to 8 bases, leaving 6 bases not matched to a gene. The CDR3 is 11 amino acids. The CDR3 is CASRQGGGYTF. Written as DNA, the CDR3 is TGTGCCAGTCGACAGGGCGGGGGCTACACCTTC.

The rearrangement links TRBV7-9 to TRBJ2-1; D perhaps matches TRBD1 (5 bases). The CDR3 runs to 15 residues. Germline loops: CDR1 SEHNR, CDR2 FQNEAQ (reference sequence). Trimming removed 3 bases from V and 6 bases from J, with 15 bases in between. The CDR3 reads CASSFSGIGSNEQFF. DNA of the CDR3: TGTGCCAGCAGCTTTTCAGGGATAGGTAGCAATGAGCAGTTCTTC.

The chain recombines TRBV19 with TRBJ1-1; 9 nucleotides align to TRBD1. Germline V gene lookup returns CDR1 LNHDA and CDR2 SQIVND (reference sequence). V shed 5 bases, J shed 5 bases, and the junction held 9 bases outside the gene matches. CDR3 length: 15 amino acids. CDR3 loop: CASSPDRQGDTEAFF. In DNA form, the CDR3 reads TGTGCCAGTAGTCCCGATCGACAGGGGGATACTGAAGCTTTCTTT.

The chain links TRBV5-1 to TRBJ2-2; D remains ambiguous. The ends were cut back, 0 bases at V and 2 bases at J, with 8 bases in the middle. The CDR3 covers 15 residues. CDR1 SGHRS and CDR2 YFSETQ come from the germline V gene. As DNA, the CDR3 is TGCGCCAGCAGCTTGGATAGTTCAAACACCGGGGAGCTGTTTTTT. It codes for CASSLDSSNTGELFF.

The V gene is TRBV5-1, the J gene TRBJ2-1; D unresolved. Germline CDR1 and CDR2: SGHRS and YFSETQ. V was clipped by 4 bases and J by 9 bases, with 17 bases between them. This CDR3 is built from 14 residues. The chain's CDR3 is CASSPIVMSGEQFF. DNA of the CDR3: TGCGCCAGCAGCCCTATCGTGATGTCGGGTGAGCAGTTCTTC.

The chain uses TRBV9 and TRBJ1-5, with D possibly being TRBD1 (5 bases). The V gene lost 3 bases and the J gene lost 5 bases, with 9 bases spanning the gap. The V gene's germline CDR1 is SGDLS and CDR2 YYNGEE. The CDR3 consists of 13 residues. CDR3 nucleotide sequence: TGTGCCAGCAGCGGAACAGGAGATCAGCCCCAGCATTTT. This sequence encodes CASSGTGDQPQHF.

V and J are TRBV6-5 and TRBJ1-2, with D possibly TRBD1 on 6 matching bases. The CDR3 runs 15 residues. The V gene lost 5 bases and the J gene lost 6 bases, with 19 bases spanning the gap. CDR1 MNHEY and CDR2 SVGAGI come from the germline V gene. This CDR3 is CASSSNRELRDGYTF. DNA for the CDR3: TGTGCCAGCAGTAGCAACAGGGAGTTGAGGGATGGCTACACCTTC.

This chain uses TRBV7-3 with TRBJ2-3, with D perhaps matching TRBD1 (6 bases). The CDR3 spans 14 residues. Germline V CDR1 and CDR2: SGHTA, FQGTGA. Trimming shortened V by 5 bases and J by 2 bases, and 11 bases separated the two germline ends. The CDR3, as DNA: TGTGCCAGCAGCACCCGGGACAACACAGATACGCAGTATTTT. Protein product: CASSTRDNTDTQYF.

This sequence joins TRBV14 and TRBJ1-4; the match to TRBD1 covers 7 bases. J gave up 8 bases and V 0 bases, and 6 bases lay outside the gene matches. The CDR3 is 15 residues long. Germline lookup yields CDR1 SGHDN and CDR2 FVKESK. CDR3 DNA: TGTGCCAGCAGCCAAGATACAGGGGTTAGCGAAAAACTGTTTTTT. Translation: CASSQDTGVSEKLFF.

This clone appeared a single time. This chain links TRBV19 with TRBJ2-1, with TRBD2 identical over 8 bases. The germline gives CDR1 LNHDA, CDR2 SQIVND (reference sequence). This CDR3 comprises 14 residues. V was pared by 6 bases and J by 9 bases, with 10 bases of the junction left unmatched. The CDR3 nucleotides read TGTGCCAGTAGCGGGGCACTAGCGGTCACTGAGCAGTTCTTC. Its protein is CASSGALAVTEQFF. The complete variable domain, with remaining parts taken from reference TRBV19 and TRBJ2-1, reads DGGITQSPKYLFRKEGQNVTLSCEQNLNHDAMYWYRQDPGQGLRLIYYSQIVNDFQKGDIAEGYSVSREKKESFPLTVTSAQKNPTAFYLCASSGALAVTEQFFGPGTRLTVL.

For the CDR3, the DNA is TGCGCCAGCAGCTTCGCCGGGACTGGGGCCAACGTCCTGACTTTC. Translated: CASSFAGTGANVLTF. The V call is TRBV5-1, the J call TRBJ2-6; maybe TRBD2 (5 bases). V dropped 2 bases and J dropped 2 bases, with 8 bases sitting between them. Germline-derived CDR1 and CDR2 are SGHRS and YFSETQ. This CDR3 region has 15 residues.

The CDR3 nucleotides read TGTGCCAGCAGTGAAACGGGTAATGAAAAACTGTTTTTT. Protein sequence: CASSETGNEKLFF. The rearrangement uses TRBV2 and TRBJ1-4, with D unresolved. This CDR3 region has 13 residues. Trimming took off 2 bases at V and 4 bases at J, with 5 bases between the two ends. Germline assignment: CDR1 SNHLY and CDR2 FYNNEI.

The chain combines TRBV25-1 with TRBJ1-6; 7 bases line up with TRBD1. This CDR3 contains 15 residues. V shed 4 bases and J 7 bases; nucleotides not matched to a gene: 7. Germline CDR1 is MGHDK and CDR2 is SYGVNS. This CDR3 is CASSVQGPGNSPLHF. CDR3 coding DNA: TGTGCCAGCAGTGTACAGGGGCCAGGGAATTCACCCCTCCACTTT.

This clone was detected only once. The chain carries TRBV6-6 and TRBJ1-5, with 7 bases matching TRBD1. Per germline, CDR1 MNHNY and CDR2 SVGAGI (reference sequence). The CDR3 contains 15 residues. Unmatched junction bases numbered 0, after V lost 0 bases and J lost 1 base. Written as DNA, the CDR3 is TGTGCCAGCAGTTACTCGGACAGGAGCAATCAGCCCCAGCATTTT. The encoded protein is CASSYSDRSNQPQHF.

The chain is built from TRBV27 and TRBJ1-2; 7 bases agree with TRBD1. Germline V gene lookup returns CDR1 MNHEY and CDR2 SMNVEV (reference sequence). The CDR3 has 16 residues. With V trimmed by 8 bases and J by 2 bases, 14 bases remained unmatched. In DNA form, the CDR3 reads TGTGCCAGCGCCAGGGACCGAGGACAGGTGAACTATGGCTACACCTTC. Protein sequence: CASARDRGQVNYGYTF.

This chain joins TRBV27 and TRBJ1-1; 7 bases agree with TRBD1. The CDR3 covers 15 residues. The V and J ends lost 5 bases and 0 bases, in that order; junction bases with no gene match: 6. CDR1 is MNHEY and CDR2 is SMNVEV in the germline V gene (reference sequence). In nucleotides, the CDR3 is TGTGCCAGCAGTCTCGCGACAGGGATGAACACTGAAGCTTTCTTT. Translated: CASSLATGMNTEAFF.

The CDR3 sequence is CASRELAGSNTGELFF. Here the CDR3 DNA reads TGTGCCAGCAGAGAACTAGCGGGGTCGAACACCGGGGAGCTGTTTTTT. The chain joins TRBV2 to TRBJ2-2; TRBD2 matches at 10 bases. The CDR3 contains 16 residues. V was pared by 6 bases and J by 0 bases, with 4 bases of the junction left unmatched. The V gene's germline CDR1 is SNHLY and CDR2 FYNNEI.

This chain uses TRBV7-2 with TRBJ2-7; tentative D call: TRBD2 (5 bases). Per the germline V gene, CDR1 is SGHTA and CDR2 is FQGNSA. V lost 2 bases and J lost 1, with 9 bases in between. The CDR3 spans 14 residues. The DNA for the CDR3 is TGTGCCAGCAGCTTACGGACTTCATCCTACGAGCAGTACTTC. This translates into CASSLRTSSYEQYF. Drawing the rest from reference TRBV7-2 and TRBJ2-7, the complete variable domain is GAGVSQSPSNKVTEKGKDVELRCDPISGHTALYWYRQSLGQGLEFLIYFQGNSAPDKSGLPSDRFSAERTGGSVSTLTIQRTQQEDSAVYLCASSLRTSSYEQYFGPGTRLTVT.

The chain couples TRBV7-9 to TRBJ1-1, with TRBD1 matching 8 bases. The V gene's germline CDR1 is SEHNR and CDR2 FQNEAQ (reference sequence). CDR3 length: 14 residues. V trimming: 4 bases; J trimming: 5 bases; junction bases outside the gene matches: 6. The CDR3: CASSSRQGKTEAFF. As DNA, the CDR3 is TGTGCCAGCAGCTCCCGACAGGGGAAGACTGAAGCTTTCTTT.

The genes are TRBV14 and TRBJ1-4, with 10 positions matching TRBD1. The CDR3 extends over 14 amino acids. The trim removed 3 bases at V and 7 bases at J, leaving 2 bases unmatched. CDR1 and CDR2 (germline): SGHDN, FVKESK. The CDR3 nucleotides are TGTGCCAGCAGCCATCGGACAGGGGGTGAAAAACTGTTTTTT. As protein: CASSHRTGGEKLFF.

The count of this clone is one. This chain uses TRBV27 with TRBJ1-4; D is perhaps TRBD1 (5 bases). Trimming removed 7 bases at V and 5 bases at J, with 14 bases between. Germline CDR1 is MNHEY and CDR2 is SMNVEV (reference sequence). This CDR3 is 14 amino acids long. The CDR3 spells CASTFDSRNEKLFF. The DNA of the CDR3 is TGTGCCAGCACCTTTGACAGTCGGAATGAAAAACTGTTTTTT.

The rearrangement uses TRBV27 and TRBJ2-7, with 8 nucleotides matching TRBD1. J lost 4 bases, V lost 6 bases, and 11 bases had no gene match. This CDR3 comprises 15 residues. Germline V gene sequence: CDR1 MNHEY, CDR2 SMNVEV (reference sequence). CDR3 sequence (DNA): TGTGCCAGCAGCCCCCAGCGGACAGGGTCGTACGAGCAGTACTTC. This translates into CASSPQRTGSYEQYF.

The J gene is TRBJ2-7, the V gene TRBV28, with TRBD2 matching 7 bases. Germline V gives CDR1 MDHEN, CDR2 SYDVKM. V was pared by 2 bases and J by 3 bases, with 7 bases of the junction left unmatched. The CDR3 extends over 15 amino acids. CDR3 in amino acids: CASSLQSGMRYEQYF. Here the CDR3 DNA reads TGTGCCAGCAGTTTACAGAGCGGGATGCGCTACGAGCAGTACTTC.

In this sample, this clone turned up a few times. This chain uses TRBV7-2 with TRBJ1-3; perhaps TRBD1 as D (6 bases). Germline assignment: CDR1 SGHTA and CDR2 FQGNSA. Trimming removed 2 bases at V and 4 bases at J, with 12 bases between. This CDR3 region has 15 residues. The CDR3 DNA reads TGTGCCAGCAGCTTATTTCGGGGGGCAGGAAACACCATATATTTT. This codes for CASSLFRGAGNTIYF.